Below, 25 T cell receptor beta chains from the same sample are listed, as sequenced in a study of blood T cell repertoires in COVID-19. Measured with immunoSEQ multiplex PCR; TCRdb has only the in-frame clones, and not every one. The table shows approximately 310,000 clones, with 89% occurring only once. Sequenced: PBMCs or T cells enriched from blood (not recorded which). The receptors derive from a man aged 55 to 70 who had recovered from COVID-19.

The gene calls are TRBV28 and TRBJ1-5, with a weak D call TRBD1 (5 bases). The germline CDR1 and CDR2 sequences are MDHEN and SYDVKM. V was clipped by 6 bases and J by 7 bases, with 25 bases between them. This CDR3 comprises 17 residues. The CDR3 nucleotides read TGTGCCAGCAGATCGATTATGGGACTTCCTACGTACCAGCCCCAGCATTTT. Protein: CASRSIMGLPTYQPQHF.

To note about this clone: Additional DNA sequences in this sample encode the identical CDR3. The CDR3 here is CASSVVGGSTDTQYF. The CDR3, as DNA: TGTGCCAGCAGCGTAGTGGGCGGGAGCACAGATACGCAGTATTTT. The chain joins TRBV9 to TRBJ2-3, with a tentative D call TRBD2 (5 bases). The V gene's germline CDR1 is SGDLS and CDR2 YYNGEE. The ends were cut back, 0 bases at V and 0 bases at J, with 8 bases in the middle. The CDR3 sequence is 15 residues long.

The chain couples TRBV28 to TRBJ1-5, with D perhaps TRBD1 (6 bases). V was clipped by 6 bases and J by 4 bases, with 19 bases between them. The CDR3 length is 16 residues. Per germline, CDR1 MDHEN and CDR2 SYDVKM. The CDR3: CASSPAGAGRNQPQHF. CDR3 in DNA: TGTGCCAGCAGCCCGGCGGGGGCCGGCCGTAATCAGCCCCAGCATTTT. The whole variable domain, remainder taken from reference TRBV28 and TRBJ1-5, is DVKVTQSSRYLVKRTGEKVFLECVQDMDHENMFWYRQDPGLGLRLIYFSYDVKMKEKGDIPEGYSVSREKKERFSLILESASTNQTSMYLCASSPAGAGRNQPQHFGDGTRLSIL.

V and J are TRBV7-2 and TRBJ2-1; 8 bases match TRBD2. There are 16 residues in the CDR3. V was clipped by 5 bases and J by 4 bases; unmatched bases: 10. Germline V gives CDR1 SGHTA, CDR2 FQGNSA. The CDR3 DNA is TGTGCCAGCAGCGCCCCTGAACAGCGGGAGTACAATGAGCAGTTCTTC. This sequence encodes CASSAPEQREYNEQFF.

In its sample, this clone was seen once. The chain has TRBV5-5 and TRBJ2-5; D may be TRBD2 (6 bases). V was shortened by 4 bases and J by 14 bases, with 18 bases between the two germline ends. The CDR3 is 12 residues long. Germline V gene sequence: CDR1 SGHKS, CDR2 YYEKEE (reference sequence). This CDR3 is CASSVNMGLPYF. In nucleotides, the CDR3 is TGTGCCAGCAGCGTCAATATGGGACTCCCCTACTTC.

This clone was found a few times. The chain couples TRBV5-1 to TRBJ2-3; maybe TRBD2 (6 bases). Germline V gene lookup returns CDR1 SGHRS and CDR2 YFSETQ. The CDR3 is made up of 13 amino acids. The V and J ends lost 3 bases and 6 bases respectively, with 11 bases between them. The CDR3 DNA reads as TGCGCCAGCAGCTCGGCGGGATGGGATACGCAGTATTTT. Translating it yields CASSSAGWDTQYF.

The rearrangement uses TRBV3-1 (or the pseudogene TRBV3-2) and TRBJ1-4; D may be TRBD1 (5 bases). Germline V CDR1 and CDR2: LGHDT, YNNKEL (reference sequence). The CDR3 loop spans 14 amino acids. Trimming pared 1 base from V and 8 bases from J, leaving 11 bases between. CDR3 in amino acids: CASSQVGVNEKLFF. In nucleotides, the CDR3 is TGTGCCAGCAGCCAAGTAGGGGTGAACGAAAAACTGTTTTTT.

This clone was seen more than once but under ten times. The chain uses TRBV9 and TRBJ1-2; D is ambiguous. This CDR3 is built from 13 residues. The V end was cut by 4 bases, the J end by 0 bases, with 7 bases between. Looked up from germline, CDR1 is SGDLS and CDR2 is YYNGEE. The CDR3 loop is CASSTTPNYGYTF. The CDR3, as DNA: TGTGCCAGCAGCACTACGCCTAACTATGGCTACACCTTC.

V usage is TRBV28 and J usage is TRBJ1-2, with D unclear. There are 13 residues in the CDR3. V was trimmed by 3 bases and J by 7 bases, leaving 12 bases between them. Germline loops: CDR1 MDHEN, CDR2 SYDVKM. For the CDR3, the DNA is TGTGCCAGCAGTTTCGTTCCGGGGTTTGGCTACACCTTC. Its protein is CASSFVPGFGYTF.

The chain joins TRBV4-2 to TRBJ2-1, with 7 positions matching TRBD2. The V and J ends lost 0 bases and 5 bases, in that order; junction bases with no gene match: 10. The CDR3 extends over 17 amino acids. Germline CDR1 LGHNA, CDR2 YNFKEQ. The CDR3 DNA reads TGTGCCAGCAGCCAAGATATGGGGACTACCCAAGACAATGAGCAGTTCTTC. Translated, it gives CASSQDMGTTQDNEQFF.

The V call is TRBV5-1, the J call TRBJ2-5; 11 bases match TRBD2. CDR3 length equals 14 residues. Per germline, CDR1 SGHRS and CDR2 YFSETQ. The J segment lost 5 bases and the V segment lost 1 base, leaving 1 base of the junction unmatched. CDR3 loop: CASSLRLAGETQYF. The CDR3 DNA follows: TGCGCCAGCAGCTTGAGACTAGCGGGGGAGACCCAGTACTTC.

The chain recombines TRBV7-9 with TRBJ2-1; 11 bases are a match to TRBD2. With 6 bases clipped from V and 6 bases from J, the junction kept 10 bases outside the gene matches. The germline CDR1 and CDR2 sequences are SEHNR and FQNEAQ (reference sequence). This CDR3 has 16 residues. In DNA form, the CDR3 reads TGTGCCAGCAGTACTCGGGGACTAGCGGCTTTCAATGAGCAGTTCTTC. Protein: CASSTRGLAAFNEQFF.

The rearrangement links TRBV7-2 to TRBJ2-7, with 8 bases lining up with TRBD1. Germline V CDR1 and CDR2: SGHTA, FQGNSA. The trim removed 2 bases at V and 1 base at J, leaving 4 bases unmatched. This CDR3 region has 15 residues. The CDR3 DNA reads as TGTGCCAGCAGCTTAAGGCAGGGGGCGTCCTACGAGCAGTACTTC. It is translated as CASSLRQGASYEQYF.

J is TRBJ2-7 and V is TRBV28; 7 positions match TRBD1. V lost 8 bases and J lost 3; bases outside the gene matches: 10. The V gene's germline CDR1 is MDHEN and CDR2 SYDVKM. The CDR3 runs to 14 residues. The CDR3 bases are TGTGCCAGCGGAGCCGGGACAGCGAGCTACGAGCAGTACTTC. It encodes CASGAGTASYEQYF.

This clone was observed a single time. The chain carries TRBV7-9 and TRBJ2-7; TRBD1 might be the D (5 bases). The V end was cut by 1 base, the J end by 4 bases, with 11 bases between. The CDR3 covers 14 residues. Germline CDR1 reads SEHNR; CDR2 reads FQNEAQ (reference sequence). CDR3 in DNA: TGTGCCAGCAGCTTAGGGGGCCGCGGATACGAGCAGTACTTC. It yields the protein CASSLGGRGYEQYF.

The genes are TRBV5-1 and TRBJ2-7; a weak D match, TRBD2 (5 bases). The CDR3 contains 16 residues. Germline CDR1 is SGHRS and CDR2 is YFSETQ. V lost 0 bases to trimming and J lost 1 base, with 14 bases between them. CDR3 in DNA: TGCGCCAGCAGCTTGGGGGTTTCTACGGGGTCCTACGAGCAGTACTTC. Its translation is CASSLGVSTGSYEQYF.

This chain connects TRBV4-2 to TRBJ2-7; D is perhaps TRBD1 (5 bases). Trimming took off 3 bases at V and 0 bases at J, with 15 bases between the two ends. This CDR3 spans 16 amino acids. CDR1 and CDR2 (germline): LGHNA, YNFKEQ. The CDR3 DNA reads TGTGCCAGCAGCCAGAGTGCAGGGCCCAACTCCTACGAGCAGTACTTC. The encoded protein is CASSQSAGPNSYEQYF.

The gene calls are TRBV29-1 and TRBJ2-3, with TRBD1 matching 7 bases. The CDR3 is 14 residues long. Losses at the gene ends were 7 bases for V and 3 bases for J; bases not matched to a gene: 10. The germline V gene has CDR1 SQVTM and CDR2 ANQGSEA. CDR3 sequence: CSGSTGVGTDTQYF. The CDR3 region has the DNA TGCAGCGGGAGCACAGGGGTGGGGACAGATACGCAGTATTTT.

The genes are TRBV11-2 and TRBJ2-5; 11 bases line up with TRBD2. This CDR3 is 19 amino acids long. Per the germline V gene, CDR1 is SGHAT and CDR2 is FQNNGV. The junction had 15 bases not matched to a gene; V was cut back by 5 bases and J by 1 base. CDR3 DNA: TGTGCCAGCAGCATGAATTACGGGACTAGCGGAGGAAGCCAAGAGACCCAGTACTTC. This translates into CASSMNYGTSGGSQETQYF. Combining the CDR3 with reference TRBV11-2 and TRBJ2-5 gives the whole variable domain EAGVAQSPRYKIIEKRQSVAFWCNPISGHATLYWYQQILGQGPKLLIQFQNNGVVDDSQLPKDRFSAERLKGVDSTLKIQPAKLEDSAVYLCASSMNYGTSGGSQETQYFGPGTRLLVL.

Only a few counts were recorded for this clone. V and J are TRBV15 and TRBJ2-6, with D perhaps TRBD2 (5 bases). The V end lost 7 bases, the J end lost 2 bases, and 12 bases lay between the germline ends. From germline, CDR1 is LNHNV and CDR2 YYDKDF (reference sequence). The CDR3 has 15 amino acids. The DNA for the CDR3 is TGTGCCACCAACTTCCCGGGGACTGGGGCCAACGTCCTGACTTTC. It specifies CATNFPGTGANVLTF.

The chain carries TRBV5-1 and TRBJ2-7; 10 positions agree with TRBD2. Trimming removed 0 bases from V and 2 bases from J; junction bases left unmatched: 8. The germline V gene encodes CDR1 SGHRS and CDR2 YFSETQ. CDR3 length: 17 amino acids. CDR3 nucleotides: TGCGCCAGCAGCTTGGAAGCTAGCGGGAGTAGGGCCTACGAGCAGTACTTC. This gives the protein CASSLEASGSRAYEQYF.

The chain uses TRBV7-3 and TRBJ2-1, with TRBD1 matching over 8 bases. Germline loops: CDR1 SGHTA, CDR2 FQGTGA. Losses at the gene ends were 5 bases for V and 4 bases for J; bases not matched to a gene: 7. The CDR3 covers 15 residues. CDR3 region: CASSQTGAGYNEQFF. The CDR3 nucleotides are TGTGCCAGCAGCCAGACAGGGGCTGGGTACAATGAGCAGTTCTTC. The full variable domain, rest sourced from reference TRBV7-3 and TRBJ2-1, is GAGVSQTPSNKVTEKGKYVELRCDPISGHTALYWYRQSLGQGPEFLIYFQGTGAADDSGLPNDRFFAVRPEGSVSTLKIQRTERGDSAVYLCASSQTGAGYNEQFFGPGTRLTVL.

This clone showed up just once. The chain links TRBV18 to TRBJ2-1, with 16 bases identical to TRBD2. Germline V gene sequence: CDR1 KGHSH, CDR2 LQKENI. The trim removed 0 bases at V and 5 bases at J, leaving 4 bases unmatched. CDR3 length: 18 amino acids. As DNA, the CDR3 is TGTGCCAGCTCACCACCGGGACTAGCGGGAGGGCTTAACAATGAGCAGTTCTTC. This sequence encodes CASSPPGLAGGLNNEQFF.

The CDR3 DNA is TGTGCCAGCAGCCTCTGGACAGGGGGCGCGTTTGGAAACACCATATATTTT. It translates to CASSLWTGGAFGNTIYF. The chain joins TRBV3-1 (or the pseudogene TRBV3-2) to TRBJ1-3; 11 bases match TRBD1. After removal of 4 bases from V and 3 bases from J, the junction contained 8 bases not matched to a gene. The CDR3 consists of 17 residues. The V gene's germline CDR1 is LGHDT and CDR2 YNNKEL (reference sequence).

This chain uses TRBV29-1 with TRBJ2-1; D unresolved. This CDR3 has 13 amino acids. Trimming took off 3 bases at V and 1 base at J, with 7 bases between the two ends. Per germline, CDR1 SQVTM and CDR2 ANQGSEA. The DNA for the CDR3 is TGCAGCGTTGACCTAAGTTCCTACAATGAGCAGTTCTTC. Protein: CSVDLSSYNEQFF.